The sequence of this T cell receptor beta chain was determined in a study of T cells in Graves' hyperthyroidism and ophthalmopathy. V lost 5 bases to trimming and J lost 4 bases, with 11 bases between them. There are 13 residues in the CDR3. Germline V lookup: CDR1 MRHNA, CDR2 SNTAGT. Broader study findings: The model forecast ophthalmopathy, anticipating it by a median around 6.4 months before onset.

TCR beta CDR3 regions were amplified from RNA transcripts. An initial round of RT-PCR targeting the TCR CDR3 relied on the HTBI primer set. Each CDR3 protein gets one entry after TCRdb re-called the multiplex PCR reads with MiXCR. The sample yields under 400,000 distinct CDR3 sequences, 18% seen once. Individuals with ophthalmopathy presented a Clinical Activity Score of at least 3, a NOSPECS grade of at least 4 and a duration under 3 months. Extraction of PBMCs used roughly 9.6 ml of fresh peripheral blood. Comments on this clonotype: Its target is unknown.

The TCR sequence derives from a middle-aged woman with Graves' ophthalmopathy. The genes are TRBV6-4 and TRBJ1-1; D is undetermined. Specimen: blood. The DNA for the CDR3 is TGTGCCAGCAGTTACGTAGGTCCCACTGAAGCTTTCTTT. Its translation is CASSYVGPTEAFF.